What follows are 18 T cell receptor beta chains derived from one specimen sequenced in a study of T cells expressing NK-cell markers. TCRdb re-called the 5' RACE reads and catalogs CDR3 proteins one per entry, DNA excluded. This table lists 400,000 to 550,000 distinct CDR3 sequences. Sequenced sample: blood T cells: a sorted CD56 or NKG2C T cell subset, CD4+ or CD8+ T cells, or bulk PBMC T cells (not recorded which). These receptors were collected from a woman between 18 and 75 years old in good health.

The chain has TRBV18 and TRBJ1-5. The CDR3 is 18 residues long. Germline V gene sequence: CDR1 KGHSH, CDR2 LQKENI. The CDR3 region is CATPRGPRQDYSNQPQHF.

The rearrangement links TRBV6-1 to TRBJ2-7; checking the TCRdb D call of TRBD1 is not possible without DNA. The CDR3 length is 16 residues. Germline V gene data show CDR1 as MNHNS and CDR2 as SASEGT. The CDR3: CASSRPTTDSSYEQYF.

This rearrangement joins TRBV7-2 to TRBJ2-1; with no DNA, the TCRdb D assignment of TRBD1 cannot be verified. This CDR3 contains 14 residues. Germline V gives CDR1 SGHTA, CDR2 FQGNSA. CDR3 amino acids: CASITTPRLNEQFF.

The chain uses TRBV3-1 and TRBJ1-4; TCRdb selects TRBD1, and the lack of DNA leaves this call unchecked. CDR1 is LGHDT and CDR2 is YNNKEL in the germline V gene (reference sequence). The CDR3 runs 14 residues. The CDR3 loop is CASSQTGLNEKLFF.

The gene calls are TRBV7-2 and TRBJ1-6; the TCRdb D gene call, TRBD1, has no DNA to confirm it. This CDR3 contains 16 residues. Germline values: CDR1 SGHTA, CDR2 FQGNSA. The CDR3 reads CASSLRGKSYNSPLHF. The complete variable domain, with remaining parts taken from reference TRBV7-2 and TRBJ1-6, reads GAGVSQSPSNKVTEKGKDVELRCDPISGHTALYWYRQSLGQGLEFLIYFQGNSAPDKSGLPSDRFSAERTGGSVSTLTIQRTQQEDSAVYLCASSLRGKSYNSPLHFGNGTRLTVT.

The chain uses TRBV24-1 and TRBJ2-1. From germline, CDR1 is KGHDR and CDR2 SFDVKD. This CDR3 spans 14 amino acids. Here the CDR3 reads CATSAAGSYNEQFF.

The genes are TRBV20-1 and TRBJ2-1. CDR3 length equals 14 residues. Germline CDR1 reads DFQATT; CDR2 reads SNEGSKA (reference sequence). The CDR3 protein is CSALEFSSYNEQFF.

The genes are TRBV3-1 and TRBJ2-7; TCRdb's D call, TRBD1, is unchecked because there is no DNA. The CDR3 has 14 residues. Per the germline V gene, CDR1 is LGHDT and CDR2 is YNNKEL (reference sequence). CDR3 amino acids: CASSQAPDSGEQYF.

The chain joins TRBV12-3 or TRBV12-4 to TRBJ1-5; TCRdb designates TRBD1, a call that cannot be tested without DNA. The CDR3 extends over 15 amino acids. The CDR3 sequence is CASSFKGQIDQPQHF.

The chain carries TRBV5-1 and TRBJ2-3; the TCRdb call, TRBD1, lacks DNA for checking. CDR3 length equals 14 residues. CDR1 and CDR2 (germline): SGHRS, YFSETQ. CDR3 amino acids: CASSPGVSTDTQYF.

The V call is TRBV12-3 or TRBV12-4, the J call TRBJ2-7; TCRdb designates TRBD1, a call that cannot be tested without DNA. The CDR3 runs to 14 residues. The CDR3: CASSEGSGSYEQYF.

The gene calls are TRBV6-4 and TRBJ2-1. The CDR3 is 13 amino acids. Germline loops: CDR1 MRHNA, CDR2 SNTAGT. The chain's CDR3 is CASSLTGNNEQFF.

This chain joins TRBV20-1 and TRBJ2-7. The CDR3 sequence is 14 residues long. Germline CDR1 and CDR2: DFQATT and SNEGSKA (reference sequence). The CDR3 here is CSASDSGSSYEQYF.

The gene calls are TRBV6-1 and TRBJ1-6; TCRdb selects TRBD1, and the lack of DNA leaves this call unchecked. Looked up from germline, CDR1 is MNHNS and CDR2 is SASEGT. There are 16 residues in the CDR3. This CDR3 is CASRTLHRGNNSPLHF.

The V call is TRBV6-1, the J call TRBJ2-1; TCRdb calls TRBD1, which cannot be checked without DNA. Germline CDR1 and CDR2: MNHNS and SASEGT. The CDR3 contains 14 residues. CDR3 protein: CASSGIDRVNEQFF.

The gene calls are TRBV2 and TRBJ2-3; TCRdb's D gene call, TRBD2, goes unchecked for lack of DNA. The CDR3 consists of 13 residues. The germline V gene encodes CDR1 SNHLY and CDR2 FYNNEI. The CDR3 spells CAARAGGTDTQYF.

The chain recombines TRBV5-6 with TRBJ2-4. The V gene's germline CDR1 is SGHDT and CDR2 YYEEEE. The CDR3 is made up of 15 amino acids. The CDR3 is CASSPRTPTKNIQYF.

The chain uses TRBV11-2 and TRBJ2-1; the TCRdb call, TRBD1, lacks DNA for checking. Germline-derived CDR1 and CDR2 are SGHAT and FQNNGV. This CDR3 comprises 16 residues. CDR3 loop: CASVPVWAGDGNEQFF.